The 15 T cell receptor beta chains listed next were all sequenced from one sample in a study of blood T cell repertoires in COVID-19. Sequencing used immunoSEQ multiplex PCR; TCRdb keeps in-frame clones, though not all of them. The sample has more than 65,000 clones; 82% are singletons. Specimen: peripheral blood. The receptor source for this set is a woman older than 75 with acute or convalescent COVID-19.

CDR3 DNA: TGTGCCAGCAGACCACTAGCAACTAGCACAGATACGCAGTATTTT. Its translation: CASRPLATSTDTQYF. The rearrangement uses TRBV3-1 (or the pseudogene TRBV3-2) and TRBJ2-3, with a weak D call TRBD2 (6 bases). V dropped 6 bases and J dropped 0 bases, with 13 bases sitting between them. The CDR3 has 15 amino acids. Germline assignment: CDR1 LGHDT and CDR2 YNNKEL (reference sequence).

This chain uses TRBV27 with TRBJ1-2; 7 bases match TRBD1. Germline CDR1 is MNHEY and CDR2 is SMNVEV (reference sequence). The CDR3 spans 16 residues. V shed 1 base, J shed 3 bases, and the junction held 8 bases outside the gene matches. In nucleotides, the CDR3 is TGTGCCAGCAGTTTATTTTCGAGGGGGCGAGACTATGGCTACACCTTC. Translated: CASSLFSRGRDYGYTF.

The chain has TRBV27 and TRBJ2-5; 11 nucleotides line up with TRBD2. Germline loops: CDR1 MNHEY, CDR2 SMNVEV (reference sequence). This CDR3 region has 18 residues. V lost 6 bases, J lost 4 bases, and 16 bases stayed unmatched. The CDR3 is CASSGITSGRSRGETQYF. The CDR3 DNA reads TGTGCCAGCAGCGGAATAACTAGCGGGAGATCGAGGGGAGAGACCCAGTACTTC.

V usage is TRBV6-4 and J usage is TRBJ2-5; 7 bases match TRBD2. With V trimmed by 5 bases and J by 5 bases, 23 bases remained unmatched. CDR3 length: 19 residues. Germline V gene sequence: CDR1 MRHNA, CDR2 SNTAGT. This chain's CDR3 is CASSWGEGSTGSIWETQYF. CDR3 nucleotides: TGTGCCAGCAGTTGGGGGGAGGGGAGTACGGGATCGATATGGGAGACCCAGTACTTC.

The rearrangement uses TRBV28 and TRBJ2-3; TRBD2 matches at 14 bases. V dropped 3 bases and J dropped 4; count of bases not matched to a gene: 9. The CDR3 consists of 18 residues. Germline lookup yields CDR1 MDHEN and CDR2 SYDVKM. The CDR3 region is CASSFGRGLAGVPDTQYF. DNA of the CDR3: TGTGCCAGCAGTTTCGGCAGGGGACTAGCGGGAGTCCCAGATACGCAGTATTTT.

The chain recombines TRBV5-4 with TRBJ1-2, with TRBD1 identical over 9 bases. V lost 4 bases to trimming and J lost 7 bases; unmatched junction nucleotides: 11. Per the germline V gene, CDR1 is SGHNT and CDR2 is YYREEE (reference sequence). The CDR3 has 15 amino acids. CDR3 in DNA: TGTGCCAGCAGCCACAACACCGGGACAGGGATTGGCTACACCTTC. Its protein is CASSHNTGTGIGYTF. Filled out from reference TRBV5-4 and TRBJ1-2, the complete variable domain reads ETGVTQSPTHLIKTRGQQVTLRCSSQSGHNTVSWYQQALGQGPQFIFQYYREEENGRGNFPPRFSGLQFPNYSSELNVNALELDDSALYLCASSHNTGTGIGYTFGSGTRLTVV.

The rearrangement uses TRBV6-1 and TRBJ2-3, with a weak D call TRBD2 (6 bases). V gave up 2 bases and J gave up 0 bases, with 12 bases separating them. This CDR3 contains 16 residues. Germline CDR1 is MNHNS and CDR2 is SASEGT. CDR3 nucleotide sequence: TGTGCCAGCAGTGAACTAGCGTTCGCTAGCACAGATACGCAGTATTTT. Amino acids: CASSELAFASTDTQYF.

Points on this clone: At one boundary the junction diverges from the germline segment, which might be a read error. The V call is TRBV2, the J call TRBJ1-5, with 8 bases matching TRBD1. Germline V lookup: CDR1 SNHLY, CDR2 FYNNEI. The CDR3 has 11 residues. CDR3 sequence reads: CASSRGQAWDF. The CDR3 DNA sequence: TGTGCCAGTAGCAGGGGGCAGGCATGGGATTTT. The full variable domain, its missing parts supplied by reference TRBV2 and TRBJ1-5, is EPEVTQTPSHQVTQMGQEVILRCVPISNHLYFYWYRQILGQKVEFLVSFYNNEISEKSEIFDDQFSVERPDGSNFTLKIRSTKLEDSAMYFCASSRGQAWDFGDGTRLSIL.

The J gene is TRBJ1-1, the V gene TRBV25-1; TRBD1 might be the D (5 bases). CDR1 and CDR2 (germline): MGHDK, SYGVNS. V dropped 4 bases and J dropped 3 bases, with 6 bases sitting between them. This CDR3 spans 12 amino acids. The CDR3 DNA follows: TGTGCCAGCAGTGTAGGGGACACTGAAGCTTTCTTT. This encodes CASSVGDTEAFF.

The V and J genes are TRBV19 and TRBJ2-5, with a possible D match to TRBD2 (6 bases). The CDR3 is 14 amino acids. Trimming cost V 5 bases and J 4 bases, with 14 bases left between them. Looked up from germline, CDR1 is LNHDA and CDR2 is SQIVND (reference sequence). The CDR3 loop is CASSSRTISETQYF. As DNA, the CDR3 is TGTGCCAGTAGTTCCCGGACTATTTCAGAGACCCAGTACTTC. The full variable domain, its missing parts supplied by reference TRBV19 and TRBJ2-5, is DGGITQSPKYLFRKEGQNVTLSCEQNLNHDAMYWYRQDPGQGLRLIYYSQIVNDFQKGDIAEGYSVSREKKESFPLTVTSAQKNPTAFYLCASSSRTISETQYFGPGTRLLVL.

This clone has just a few counts. The chain recombines TRBV24-1 with TRBJ1-3; 7 bases fit TRBD1. The germline V gene encodes CDR1 KGHDR and CDR2 SFDVKD. The junction had 9 bases not matched to a gene; V was cut back by 1 base and J by 4 bases. This CDR3 is built from 17 residues. CDR3 amino acids: CATSDLGSGQPGNTIYF. The CDR3 DNA is TGTGCCACCAGTGATTTAGGATCGGGACAGCCAGGAAACACCATATATTTT.

The gene calls are TRBV9 and TRBJ1-4, with no clear D. This CDR3 is 14 amino acids long. Germline assignment: CDR1 SGDLS and CDR2 YYNGEE. Deletions cut 4 bases from V and 7 bases from J, with 14 bases between. The CDR3: CASSLQPRGEKLFF. As DNA, the CDR3 is TGTGCCAGCAGCCTACAGCCGCGGGGTGAAAAACTGTTTTTT.

This chain joins TRBV4-3 and TRBJ2-4; D remains ambiguous. Germline CDR1 is LGHNA and CDR2 is YSLEER. This CDR3 spans 14 amino acids. V lost 1 base to trimming and J lost 4 bases, with 8 bases between them. The CDR3 here is CASSQVGEKNIQYF. Written as DNA, the CDR3 is TGCGCCAGCAGCCAAGTAGGAGAAAAAAACATTCAGTACTTC.

The chain joins TRBV5-1 to TRBJ2-1; TRBD2 aligns across 8 bases. J gave up 5 bases and V 6 bases, and 10 bases lay outside the gene matches. CDR3 size: 15 residues. Germline CDR1 is SGHRS and CDR2 is YFSETQ. CDR3 region: CASTNGGGADNEQFF. The CDR3 DNA reads TGCGCCAGCACCAACGGGGGGGGCGCGGACAATGAGCAGTTCTTC.

The chain is built from TRBV5-6 and TRBJ2-1, with TRBD2 matching over 9 bases. The CDR3 is 15 amino acids. Germline V CDR1 and CDR2: SGHDT, YYEEEE. The J segment lost 6 bases and the V segment lost 4 bases, leaving 8 bases of the junction unmatched. The CDR3 DNA reads as TGTGCCAGCAGCCCCCCGCGGGAGGGCCCCAATGAGCAGTTCTTC. Protein: CASSPPREGPNEQFF. The full variable domain, with the rest looked up from reference TRBV5-6 and TRBJ2-1, is DAGVTQSPTHLIKTRGQQVTLRCSPKSGHDTVSWYQQALGQGPQFIFQYYEEEERQRGNFPDRFSGHQFPNYSSELNVNALLLGDSALYLCASSPPREGPNEQFFGPGTRLTVL.